This TCR beta chain comes out of a study of read filtering for tumor transcriptome and immune sequencing. Turning to the study itself: Transcriptome libraries were built from DNase-treated RNA. RNA-seq yielded only about 75 to 1273 TCR reads, IR-seq about 4 to 11 million. Overall study findings and caveats: This fraction held mixed bone marrow immune cells after CD138-negative sorting. About four fifths of IR-seq clonotypes had one read, totaling about 3.3% of reads; RNA-seq: about 69% and 49%.

The sample holds many counts of this clonotype. The antigen remains unidentified. Molecular barcoded adaptors covering alpha/delta and beta/gamma chains were used on around 370 ng RNA. In TCRdb, the reads were re-called with MiXCR into one record per CDR3 protein. The sample holds some 80,000 distinct CDR3 sequences, about 12% seen once. This CDR3 spans 17 amino acids. Per germline, CDR1 DFQATT and CDR2 SNEGSKA (reference sequence). The J segment lost 0 bases and the V segment lost 5 bases, leaving 10 bases of the junction unmatched. Sequencing was done on a sample of a population of CD138-negative cells sorted from bone marrow. The chain recombines TRBV20-1 with TRBJ2-7; TRBD2 matches 13 bases. The receptor was isolated from a donor over 35 with multiple myeloma. The CDR3 loop reads CSALGTSGAARSYEQYF. The CDR3 bases are TGCAGTGCTCTTGGGACTAGCGGGGCTGCCCGCTCCTACGAGCAGTACTTC.